What follows is one TCR beta chain and its context. Antigen: not known. Looked up from germline, CDR1 is SGHNT and CDR2 is YENEEA. V shed 5 bases and J shed 2 bases, with 16 bases lying between them. This CDR3 is 15 amino acids long. With 60 Vbeta and 13 Jbeta primers, the PCR was carried out. The table came from immunoSEQ multiplex PCR; TCRdb's copy has only in-frame clones and leaves some out. The sample's table shows around 110,000 clones. This sample was taken from a study of cytomegalovirus exposure and HLA in healthy donors. Study-level results: Later analysis identified a missense DCLRE1C variant that was linked to TCR beta V- and J-gene trimming. Reportedly, fewer N-insertions than the approximately 650-donor mean appeared in an Asian-associated ancestry cluster in a later analysis.

The chain uses TRBV11-3 and TRBJ2-7; no clear D gene. The sequence came from a man in his forties or fifties in good health and CMV-seropositive. Sequencing was carried out using PBMCs. CDR3: CASSPGGRIPYEQYF. The DNA for the CDR3 is TGTGCCAGCAGCCCCGGCGGCCGAATCCCCTACGAGCAGTACTTC.